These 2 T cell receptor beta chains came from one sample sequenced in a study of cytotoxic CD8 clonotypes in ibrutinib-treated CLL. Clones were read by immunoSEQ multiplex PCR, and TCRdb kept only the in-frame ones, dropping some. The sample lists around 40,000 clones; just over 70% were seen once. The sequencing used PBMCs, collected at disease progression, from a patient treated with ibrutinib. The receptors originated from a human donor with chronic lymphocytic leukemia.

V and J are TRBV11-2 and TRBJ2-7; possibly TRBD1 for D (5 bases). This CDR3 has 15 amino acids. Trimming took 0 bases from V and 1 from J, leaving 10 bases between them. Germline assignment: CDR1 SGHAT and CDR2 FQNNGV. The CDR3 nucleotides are TGTGCCAGCAGCTTAGAAGCAGGGCCGTCCTACGAGCAGTACTTC. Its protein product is CASSLEAGPSYEQYF.

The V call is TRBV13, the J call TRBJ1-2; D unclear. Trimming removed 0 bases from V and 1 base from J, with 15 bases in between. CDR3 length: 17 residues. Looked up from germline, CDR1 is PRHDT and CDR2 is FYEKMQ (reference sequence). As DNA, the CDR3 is TGTGCCAGCAGCTTAGGCCTGGGCGGTTATGTTAACTATGGCTACACCTTC. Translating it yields CASSLGLGGYVNYGYTF.